This TCR beta chain was observed in a study of T cell clonotyping in hematopoietic cell transplantation. Study-wide results and caveats: Without cell sorting, CD4 versus CD8 contributions remain unresolved.

About this clone: Antigen unknown.

Time point of the sample: recipient sample about 28 days before transplant, after cytoreduction. Trimming cost V 1 base and J 1 base; bases outside gene matches: 2. The germline CDR1 and CDR2 sequences are SGHVS and FQNEAQ. The CDR3 runs 16 residues. Libraries were prepared by immunoSEQ multiplex PCR; TCRdb keeps only in-frame clonotypes and omits some of them. The repertoire includes tens of thousands of clones, roughly 94% of them detected once, and around 1.5% sits in the top ten. This chain links TRBV7-8 with TRBJ2-2; 8 bases agree with TRBD1. The source of this sequence is a man between 40 and 49 years old with chronic myeloid leukemia. Some clones in this sample may be carry-over from other donors' samples. The sequencing used peripheral blood mononuclear cells, collected before stem cell transplant. In DNA form, the CDR3 reads TGTGCCAGCAGCTTAGGAGGGACAGGGAACACCGGGGAGCTGTTTTTT. Its translation: CASSLGGTGNTGELFF.